Below are 17 T cell receptor beta chains sequenced from a single sample in a study of CD8+ T cells in alopecia areata. Treatment of the sample: oral pan-JAK inhibitor, 5-10 mg twice daily. Once RNA had been extracted, it was reverse transcribed into cDNA to act as the sequencing template. Only in-frame clones appear in the TCRdb table, and some are missing; sequencing was by immunoSEQ multiplex PCR. The sample carries some 190,000 clones, more than 55% recorded once. Source: CD4+ T cells sorted from blood, taken at week 44, from a patient treated with tofacitinib. The origin of the receptors is a human donor with alopecia areata.

The chain couples TRBV19 to TRBJ1-2; TRBD1 matches at 7 bases. The CDR3 contains 13 residues. The junction had 7 bases not matched to a gene; V was cut back by 2 bases and J by 10 bases. Germline CDR1 reads LNHDA; CDR2 reads SQIVND (reference sequence). The CDR3 loop reads CASSIPHRGSYTF. The CDR3 DNA reads TGTGCCAGTAGTATACCTCACAGGGGATCCTACACCTTC.

This clone was seen only once. The chain recombines TRBV30 with TRBJ1-2; D perhaps matches TRBD1 (5 bases). CDR3 size: 15 residues. Trimming took off 3 bases at V and 2 bases at J, with 16 bases between the two ends. Germline V gives CDR1 GTSNPN, CDR2 SVGIG (reference sequence). CDR3 sequence: CAWSSALAGNYGYTF. CDR3 DNA sequence: TGTGCCTGGAGCTCTGCCCTGGCAGGGAACTATGGCTACACCTTC.

The V call is TRBV18, the J call TRBJ2-6; 11 bases are a match to TRBD2. Germline CDR1 and CDR2: KGHSH and LQKENI. Losses at the gene ends were 6 bases for V and 0 bases for J; bases not matched to a gene: 10. The CDR3 has 19 residues. The CDR3 DNA follows: TGTGCCAGCTCTGAGAGGGGACTAGCGGTCCTCTCTGGGGCCAACGTCCTGACTTTC. It encodes CASSERGLAVLSGANVLTF.

V and J are TRBV2 and TRBJ1-2; D remains unclear. This CDR3 comprises 11 residues. Looked up from germline, CDR1 is SNHLY and CDR2 is FYNNEI. Trimming shortened V by 8 bases and J by 5 bases, and 9 bases separated the two germline ends. The CDR3 coding sequence is TGTGCCAGCGGACGGACGTATGGCTACACCTTC. Protein sequence: CASGRTYGYTF. The variable domain in full, completed from reference TRBV2 and TRBJ1-2, reads EPEVTQTPSHQVTQMGQEVILRCVPISNHLYFYWYRQILGQKVEFLVSFYNNEISEKSEIFDDQFSVERPDGSNFTLKIRSTKLEDSAMYFCASGRTYGYTFGSGTRLTVV.

This chain connects TRBV19 to TRBJ2-6; D unresolved. Germline CDR1 reads LNHDA; CDR2 reads SQIVND (reference sequence). The CDR3 totals 16 residues. Deletions cut 5 bases from V and 2 bases from J, with 13 bases between. CDR3 amino acids: CASSSQARAGANVLTF. In DNA form, the CDR3 reads TGTGCCAGTAGTTCGCAAGCCCGGGCTGGGGCCAACGTCCTGACTTTC.

The CDR3 DNA reads as TGTGCCAGCAGTCCACGTACAGGGGGCGCTTACAATGAGCAGTTCTTC. Translation gives CASSPRTGGAYNEQFF. This chain joins TRBV28 and TRBJ2-1; TRBD1 matches at 9 bases. The J segment lost 4 bases and the V segment lost 5 bases, leaving 9 bases of the junction unmatched. Germline V gene sequence: CDR1 MDHEN, CDR2 SYDVKM. This CDR3 spans 16 amino acids.

This clone has only a few counts. The gene calls are TRBV23-1 and TRBJ2-1; D remains ambiguous. TRBV23-1 qualifies as an ORF whose function is uncertain. CDR3 length equals 13 residues. Between the trimmed V and J ends, which lost 8 bases and 3 bases, there was a span of 11 bases. The CDR3 sequence is CASFHRDYNEQFF. The CDR3 region has the DNA TGCGCCAGCTTCCACAGAGACTACAATGAGCAGTTCTTC.

The V call is TRBV30, the J call TRBJ1-2; D is undetermined. The V gene's germline CDR1 is GTSNPN and CDR2 SVGIG (reference sequence). The CDR3 spans 12 residues. V was shortened by 5 bases and J by 4 bases, with 11 bases between the two germline ends. The CDR3 reads CAWALDLYGYTF. CDR3 nucleotide sequence: TGTGCCTGGGCCCTGGACCTCTATGGCTACACCTTC.

V is TRBV5-1 and J is TRBJ1-2; D uncertain. V was clipped by 4 bases and J by 4 bases, with 17 bases between them. CDR1 is SGHRS, CDR2 YFSETQ, per germline. The length of the CDR3 is 15 residues. CDR3 bases: TGCGCCAGCAGCGTTCAGCCGCAGATGACCTATGGCTACACCTTC. Protein sequence: CASSVQPQMTYGYTF.

As concerns this clone: Relative to the germline gene, one junction end is altered; a read error may explain this. V and J are TRBV30 and TRBJ2-3; no reliable D call. Germline V gives CDR1 GTSNPN, CDR2 SVGIG (reference sequence). The CDR3 extends over 12 amino acids. CDR3 bases: TGTGCCTGGAGTGTACAAGGTGAACGTCCCCATTTT. Residues: CAWSVQGERPHF.

The chain recombines TRBV5-6 with TRBJ2-1, with TRBD2 matching over 8 bases. Germline CDR1 is SGHDT and CDR2 is YYEEEE. There are 15 residues in the CDR3. J gave up 3 bases and V 2 bases, and 4 bases lay outside the gene matches. CDR3 nucleotide sequence: TGTGCCAGCAGCTTTGCGGGGGGAGTCTACAATGAGCAGTTCTTC. Translation: CASSFAGGVYNEQFF.

The rearrangement uses TRBV15 and TRBJ1-6, with D hard to call. There are 15 residues in the CDR3. Germline CDR1 is LNHNV and CDR2 is YYDKDF (reference sequence). V was trimmed by 3 bases and J by 9 bases, leaving 15 bases between them. The DNA for the CDR3 is TGTGCCACCAGCAGGAGGGATTCCGACGGTTCACCCCTCCACTTT. Amino acid sequence: CATSRRDSDGSPLHF.

The V call is TRBV23-1, the J call TRBJ1-4; D is perhaps TRBD1 (5 bases). TRBV23-1 counts as an open reading frame of uncertain function. Trimming took 0 bases from V and 7 from J, leaving 12 bases between them. CDR3 size: 15 residues. The DNA of the CDR3 is TGCGCCAGCAGTCAATCGGGGCCCCGGGGTGAAAAACTGTTTTTT. Protein sequence: CASSQSGPRGEKLFF.

CDR3 region: CSVLGLAEPLNYGYTF. CDR3 coding DNA: TGCAGCGTTCTCGGGTTGGCAGAGCCATTAAACTATGGCTACACCTTC. The chain employs TRBV29-1 and TRBJ1-2, with D unclear. CDR1 is SQVTM, CDR2 ANQGSEA, per germline. V lost 5 bases, J lost 2 bases, and 21 bases lay in between. The CDR3 spans 16 residues.

There are a few counts of this clone. The genes are TRBV14 and TRBJ1-1; no firm D call. Germline V gene sequence: CDR1 SGHDN, CDR2 FVKESK. V was trimmed by 1 base and J by 11 bases, leaving 14 bases between them. This CDR3 spans 13 amino acids. The CDR3 region has the DNA TGTGCCAGCAGCCAAGTAGTGCGGCAGTTGGCTTTCTTT. Protein product: CASSQVVRQLAFF.

With respect to this clone: Other DNA sequences in this sample translate to the same CDR3. The chain couples TRBV5-1 to TRBJ2-5; 9 bases are shared with TRBD1. This CDR3 comprises 14 residues. V was clipped by 1 base and J by 5 bases; unmatched bases: 3. Germline loops: CDR1 SGHRS, CDR2 YFSETQ. CDR3 in amino acids: CASSLTGGRETQYF. The DNA for the CDR3 is TGCGCCAGCAGCTTGACAGGGGGCAGGGAGACCCAGTACTTC.

The chain joins TRBV4-3 to TRBJ1-6; 7 positions match TRBD1. The CDR3 has 17 residues. The J segment lost 6 bases and the V segment lost 0 bases, leaving 8 bases of the junction unmatched. Germline values: CDR1 LGHNA, CDR2 YSLEER. CDR3 in DNA: TGCGCCAGCAGCCAAGAACGGACACACAGGGGTAATTCACCCCTCCACTTT. Its protein is CASSQERTHRGNSPLHF.